This TCR beta chain was retrieved from a study of blood T cell repertoires in COVID-19. Study context: Samples of COVID-19 (acute and convalescent) were obtained from the United States, Italy and Spain. Sources were T cells, B-cell-depleted T cells, or PBMCs; the material itself was cDNA or gDNA.

Comment on this clone: Distinct nucleotide sequences in the sample also encode this CDR3.

The CDR3 spans 14 residues. V was clipped by 3 bases and J by 0 bases, with 6 bases between them. The germline V gene has CDR1 MNHNS and CDR2 SASEGT. Clones were sequenced by immunoSEQ multiplex PCR, and TCRdb holds only the in-frame ones, with some missing. The table lists approximately 240,000 clones, roughly 88% of them singletons. This TCR was recovered from a woman aged 40 to 50 who had recovered from COVID-19. Sequenced sample: peripheral blood. The rearrangement links TRBV6-1 to TRBJ1-3, with D unclear. The CDR3 sequence: CASSDVLSGNTIYF. The DNA for the CDR3 is TGTGCCAGCAGTGATGTCCTCTCTGGAAACACCATATATTTT.